These 29 T cell receptor beta chains were all obtained from the same sample, sequenced in a study of T-cell memory formation after mild COVID-19. TCRdb re-analysed the 5' RACE reads in MiXCR, keeping a single row per CDR3 protein. The sample lists approximately 580,000 distinct CDR3 sequences; 20% were seen once. The specimen was PBMCs or a T cell subset sorted from them (not recorded which). Every receptor here comes from an adult woman who had mild COVID-19 (a few samples of this study predate the infection). Cell type and time point are not known.

This chain links TRBV3-1 with TRBJ2-7; D call uncertain. CDR3 length equals 12 residues. The germline V and J ends were trimmed by 4 bases and 5 bases, with 9 bases remaining between them. CDR1 is LGHDT, CDR2 YNNKEL, per germline (reference sequence). CDR3 DNA: TGTGCCAGCAGCCGGTACGGCCACGAGCAGTACTTC. Translation: CASSRYGHEQYF.

The rearrangement links TRBV7-8 to TRBJ2-7; 9 nucleotides agree with TRBD2. Germline V gene lookup returns CDR1 SGHVS and CDR2 FQNEAQ. V gave up 5 bases and J gave up 1 base; unmatched junction bases: 12. The CDR3 contains 17 residues. CDR3 in amino acids: CASSLGSGGLASYEQYF. CDR3 bases: TGTGCCAGCAGCCTCGGGTCTGGAGGACTAGCGTCCTACGAGCAGTACTTC.

The J gene is TRBJ1-1, the V gene TRBV18; 8 bases agree with TRBD1. Germline-derived CDR1 and CDR2 are KGHSH and LQKENI. The CDR3 extends over 16 amino acids. J gave up 5 bases and V 3 bases, and 11 bases lay outside the gene matches. The DNA for the CDR3 is TGTGCCAGCTCACCGCAACGCTGGACAGGGTTGACTGAAGCTTTCTTT. It specifies CASSPQRWTGLTEAFF.

CDR3 coding DNA: TGTGCCAGCTCACCAATTGCCGTAGGAGAGCGCGAGCAGTACTTC. Residues: CASSPIAVGEREQYF. J is TRBJ2-7 and V is TRBV18; unclear D gene. Germline CDR1 reads KGHSH; CDR2 reads LQKENI. V dropped 2 bases and J dropped 6 bases, with 17 bases sitting between them. There are 15 residues in the CDR3.

CDR3 sequence: CASSSDRDRPTEAFF. CDR3 sequence (DNA): TGTGCCAGCAGTTCTGACAGGGATAGGCCCACTGAAGCTTTCTTT. The chain employs TRBV12-3 or TRBV12-4 and TRBJ1-1; TRBD1 matches 7 bases. The CDR3 has 15 amino acids. V lost 4 bases, J lost 4 bases, and 9 bases stayed unmatched.

This clonotype was observed a few times. The chain links TRBV12-3 or TRBV12-4 to TRBJ1-1; weak D call: TRBD1 (6 bases). CDR3 length equals 14 residues. Trimming removed 5 bases at V and 4 bases at J, with 14 bases between. The CDR3 reads CASSLRGASTEAFF. The CDR3 DNA reads as TGTGCCAGCAGTCTCCGGGGGGCGAGCACTGAAGCTTTCTTT.

This chain connects TRBV3-1 to TRBJ2-3; 9 nucleotides agree with TRBD2. The CDR3 is made up of 16 amino acids. Germline assignment: CDR1 LGHDT and CDR2 YNNKEL (reference sequence). V gave up 2 bases and J gave up 1 base; unmatched junction bases: 4. As DNA, the CDR3 is TGTGCCAGCAGCCAACAGCGGGGGGCCCGCACAGATACGCAGTATTTT. Its protein is CASSQQRGARTDTQYF.

This clonotype came up a few times. This chain links TRBV25-1 with TRBJ2-1; D remains ambiguous. With 4 bases removed from V and 6 bases from J, the gap between germline ends came to 10 bases. The CDR3 loop spans 13 amino acids. The germline gives CDR1 MGHDK, CDR2 SYGVNS. The CDR3 protein is CASSARLTNEQFF. The DNA of the CDR3 is TGTGCCAGCAGTGCCAGGCTAACCAATGAGCAGTTCTTC. The complete variable domain, with remaining parts taken from reference TRBV25-1 and TRBJ2-1, reads EADIYQTPRYLVIGTGKKITLECSQTMGHDKMYWYQQDPGMELHLIHYSYGVNSTEKGDLSSESTVSRIRTEHFPLTLESARPSHTSQYLCASSARLTNEQFFGPGTRLTVL.

This chain uses TRBV12-3 or TRBV12-4 with TRBJ1-6; 9 bases line up with TRBD1. J was trimmed by 7 bases and V by 6 bases; bases with no gene match: 1. The CDR3 covers 13 residues. The CDR3 DNA reads as TGTGCCAGCAGACAGGGGGCCAATTCACCCCTCCACTTT. This gives the protein CASRQGANSPLHF.

The chain couples TRBV7-8 to TRBJ1-1, with D possibly TRBD1 on 5 matching bases. In germline, CDR1 is SGHVS, CDR2 FQNEAQ. V gave up 2 bases and J gave up 7 bases, with 23 bases separating them. This CDR3 comprises 17 residues. The CDR3 coding sequence is TGTGCCAGCAGCTTATCAGGGATGGTTCCTATATGGAATGAAGCTTTCTTT. Its translation is CASSLSGMVPIWNEAFF. Full variable domain (outside the CDR3, taken from reference TRBV7-8 and TRBJ1-1): GAGVSQSPRYKVAKRGQDVALRCDPISGHVSLFWYQQALGQGPEFLTYFQNEAQLDKSGLPSDRFFAERPEGSVSTLKIQRTQQEDSAVYLCASSLSGMVPIWNEAFFGQGTRLTVV.

The chain uses TRBV12-3 or TRBV12-4 and TRBJ2-7; 8 nucleotides line up with TRBD1. CDR3 size: 14 residues. V was pared by 0 bases and J by 5 bases, with 3 bases of the junction left unmatched. The CDR3 DNA is TGTGCCAGCAGTTTAGCCGGGACAGGTGACGAGCAGTACTTC. Its protein is CASSLAGTGDEQYF.

This clonotype occurred many times. CDR3 in amino acids: CASSFLLAGAQPGELFF. CDR3 coding DNA: TGTGCCAGCAGCTTTCTGCTAGCGGGAGCCCAGCCCGGGGAGCTGTTTTTT. The gene calls are TRBV7-2 and TRBJ2-2; TRBD2 matches at 10 bases. CDR3 length: 17 amino acids. Unmatched junction bases numbered 10, after V lost 3 bases and J lost 6 bases. Germline loops: CDR1 SGHTA, CDR2 FQGNSA.

The chain is built from TRBV7-2 and TRBJ1-1, with a weak D call TRBD1 (5 bases). Trimming took off 3 bases at V and 4 bases at J, with 15 bases between the two ends. The germline V gene has CDR1 SGHTA and CDR2 FQGNSA. This CDR3 is built from 15 residues. The CDR3 here is CASSLFRRASTEAFF. In DNA form, the CDR3 reads TGTGCCAGCAGCTTGTTTCGCAGGGCGTCCACTGAAGCTTTCTTT.

This sequence joins TRBV5-6 and TRBJ1-2; 8 bases are a match to TRBD1. The CDR3 covers 15 residues. The junction had 4 bases not matched to a gene; V was cut back by 2 bases and J by 1 base. Germline CDR1 reads SGHDT; CDR2 reads YYEEEE. The CDR3 bases are TGTGCCAGCAGCTTCCGGGACAGGAGTAACTATGGCTACACCTTC. It encodes CASSFRDRSNYGYTF.

This clonotype has ten or more counts. The chain uses TRBV5-1 and TRBJ2-7, with D possibly matching TRBD1 (6 bases). The V gene lost 5 bases and the J gene lost 1 base, with 16 bases spanning the gap. Germline CDR1 reads SGHRS; CDR2 reads YFSETQ. The CDR3 has 15 residues. CDR3 amino acids: CASSKAGDLSYEQYF. CDR3 sequence (DNA): TGCGCCAGCAGTAAAGCAGGGGATTTATCCTACGAGCAGTACTTC. Complete variable domain (other parts from reference TRBV5-1 and TRBJ2-7): KAGVTQTPRYLIKTRGQQVTLSCSPISGHRSVSWYQQTPGQGLQFLFEYFSETQRNKGNFPGRFSGRQFSNSRSEMNVSTLELGDSALYLCASSKAGDLSYEQYFGPGTRLTVT.

This clonotype was seen only a few times. The J gene is TRBJ1-1, the V gene TRBV4-1; D unclear. The germline V gene encodes CDR1 MGHRA and CDR2 YSYEKL. Trimming cost V 1 base and J 8 bases, with 17 bases left between them. The CDR3 is made up of 15 amino acids. The CDR3: CASSQVRGRSSEAFF. Here the CDR3 DNA reads TGCGCCAGCAGCCAAGTACGAGGGAGGTCGTCAGAAGCTTTCTTT.

The chain recombines TRBV20-1 with TRBJ2-7; D call uncertain. Germline V gene sequence: CDR1 DFQATT, CDR2 SNEGSKA (reference sequence). V dropped 0 bases and J dropped 0 bases, with 12 bases sitting between them. This CDR3 has 15 residues. The CDR3 loop is CSARDQQRPSYEQYF. DNA of the CDR3: TGCAGTGCTAGAGATCAGCAGCGACCCTCCTACGAGCAGTACTTC.

This clonotype turned up a few times. This chain uses TRBV7-9 with TRBJ1-6, with D unclear. Trimming pared 4 bases from V and 9 bases from J, leaving 10 bases between. The CDR3 runs to 13 residues. Germline CDR1 SEHNR, CDR2 FQNEAQ (reference sequence). The CDR3 coding sequence is TGTGCCAGCAGCTACGACATTCGTTCACCCCTCCACTTT. Translation gives CASSYDIRSPLHF.

The rearrangement joins TRBV29-1 to TRBJ2-7, with D perhaps being TRBD1 or TRBD2 (5 bases each). This CDR3 spans 14 amino acids. Germline V gives CDR1 SQVTM, CDR2 ANQGSEA. V lost 2 bases, J lost 7 bases, and 18 bases lay in between. This CDR3 is CSVEWGALQGEQYF. The CDR3 bases are TGCAGCGTTGAATGGGGAGCCTTGCAGGGAGAGCAGTACTTC.

A few counts support this clonotype. V is TRBV29-1 and J is TRBJ2-5, with D hard to call. From germline, CDR1 is SQVTM and CDR2 ANQGSEA. Trimming took off 8 bases at V and 2 bases at J, with 9 bases between the two ends. This CDR3 is 11 amino acids long. The CDR3 here is CSSGQQETQYF. The CDR3 DNA sequence: TGCAGCTCGGGCCAACAAGAGACCCAGTACTTC.

This clonotype appeared a few times. This chain connects TRBV24-1 to TRBJ2-7, with TRBD1 matching 10 bases. Germline assignment: CDR1 KGHDR and CDR2 SFDVKD. The CDR3 runs to 15 residues. Trimming removed 3 bases from V and 6 bases from J; junction bases left unmatched: 7. CDR3 amino acids: CATSDGTGESSEQYF. CDR3 bases: TGTGCCACCAGTGATGGGACAGGGGAGAGCTCCGAGCAGTACTTC.

This chain uses TRBV24-1 with TRBJ2-7; 11 bases align to TRBD1. The germline V gene has CDR1 KGHDR and CDR2 SFDVKD. The trim removed 2 bases at V and 5 bases at J, leaving 7 bases unmatched. CDR3 length: 16 amino acids. The CDR3 is CATSDSIRDRGDEQYF. In nucleotides, the CDR3 is TGTGCCACCAGTGATTCCATCCGGGACAGGGGGGACGAGCAGTACTTC.

The chain combines TRBV12-3 or TRBV12-4 with TRBJ2-7; 7 positions match TRBD1. The CDR3 extends over 15 amino acids. Germline trimming cut 3 bases from V and 1 base from J; bases unmatched to any gene: 6. The CDR3 protein is CASSFFSDRSYEQYF. The CDR3 DNA follows: TGTGCCAGCAGTTTCTTTTCGGACAGGTCCTACGAGCAGTACTTC.

This clonotype was seen many times. The rearrangement links TRBV6-1 to TRBJ1-1, with a tentative D call TRBD1 (5 bases). Germline loops: CDR1 MNHNS, CDR2 SASEGT. V was pared by 8 bases and J by 0 bases, with 10 bases between. This CDR3 contains 13 residues. The CDR3 here is CASRSGVNTEAFF. The CDR3 DNA reads TGTGCCAGCCGGTCGGGGGTGAACACTGAAGCTTTCTTT.

This clonotype was found a few times. The J gene is TRBJ2-7, the V gene TRBV29-1; TRBD2 matches at 7 bases. The germline CDR1 and CDR2 sequences are SQVTM and ANQGSEA. CDR3 size: 16 residues. V dropped 4 bases and J dropped 4; count of bases not matched to a gene: 16. CDR3 DNA sequence: TGCAGCGTTGTATTGGGGGAGTCGACTAGCCTTTACGAGCAGTACTTC. It is translated as CSVVLGESTSLYEQYF.

The CDR3 sequence is CASSAERGFRETQYF. The CDR3 DNA reads TGTGCCAGCAGCGCAGAGCGGGGTTTTAGGGAGACCCAGTACTTC. The chain recombines TRBV9 with TRBJ2-5; 7 nucleotides match TRBD2. Germline CDR1 reads SGDLS; CDR2 reads YYNGEE. Unmatched junction bases numbered 10, after V lost 3 bases and J lost 5 bases. The CDR3 contains 15 residues.

This clonotype showed up just a few times. V gene TRBV7-9 combines with J gene TRBJ1-1, with D perhaps matching TRBD1 (6 bases). Germline V gene sequence: CDR1 SEHNR, CDR2 FQNEAQ (reference sequence). The CDR3 length is 14 residues. The V end lost 5 bases, the J end lost 0 bases, and 10 bases lay between the germline ends. The CDR3: CASSRGGMNTEAFF. As DNA, the CDR3 is TGTGCCAGCAGCCGAGGGGGGATGAACACTGAAGCTTTCTTT.

This clonotype was counted between two and nine times. The chain combines TRBV20-1 with TRBJ2-7, with D unclear. Per germline, CDR1 DFQATT and CDR2 SNEGSKA (reference sequence). The CDR3 loop spans 12 amino acids. Deletions cut 4 bases from V and 0 bases from J, with 7 bases between. Here the CDR3 reads CSAKGPSYEQYF. Written as DNA, the CDR3 is TGCAGTGCTAAAGGTCCCTCCTACGAGCAGTACTTC.

The chain combines TRBV5-5 with TRBJ2-3; D is undetermined. The CDR3 runs 15 residues. Germline V CDR1 and CDR2: SGHKS, YYEKEE (reference sequence). The V and J ends lost 0 bases and 0 bases respectively, with 8 bases between them. The CDR3 nucleotides read TGTGCCAGCAGCTTGGTGGGGTTCAGCACAGATACGCAGTATTTT. It is translated as CASSLVGFSTDTQYF. Supplemented by reference TRBV5-5 and TRBJ2-3, the full variable domain reads DAGVTQSPTHLIKTRGQQVTLRCSPISGHKSVSWYQQVLGQGPQFIFQYYEKEERGRGNFPDRFSARQFPNYSSELNVNALLLGDSALYLCASSLVGFSTDTQYFGPGTRLTVL.